These 8 T cell receptor beta chains were all obtained from the same sample, sequenced in a study of patients and donors after allogeneic stem cell transplantation. In TCRdb, the RT-PCR reads were re-called with MiXCR into one record per CDR3 protein. The sample has hundreds of thousands of distinct CDR3 sequences, 13% to 15% seen once. Sequences were obtained from blood, either unsorted or a sorted T cell fraction (not recorded which). The receptors derive from a human donor who was either an allogeneic HSCT recipient or a stem cell or donor lymphocyte infusion donor (not recorded which). It is not recorded whose cells these are; they may come from a transplant donor.

This clonotype was seen at least ten times. The J gene is TRBJ2-1, the V gene TRBV4-2; the D gene could be TRBD1 or TRBD2 (5 bases each). The CDR3 is 16 amino acids. Trimming stripped 2 bases from V and 0 bases from J, with 11 bases between. Looked up from germline, CDR1 is LGHNA and CDR2 is YNFKEQ. The CDR3 nucleotides read TGTGCCAGCAGCCAAACCGGGACCAGCTCCTACAATGAGCAGTTCTTC. Translation: CASSQTGTSSYNEQFF.

This clonotype came up a few times. The genes are TRBV2 and TRBJ2-2; maybe TRBD1 (6 bases). Germline V gene lookup returns CDR1 SNHLY and CDR2 FYNNEI. The CDR3 has 14 amino acids. V was cut by 7 bases and J by 5 bases, with 14 bases left in between. CDR3 loop: CASKTGHQTGELFF. In DNA form, the CDR3 reads TGTGCCAGCAAAACAGGGCATCAGACCGGGGAGCTGTTTTTT. Combining the CDR3 with reference TRBV2 and TRBJ2-2 gives the whole variable domain EPEVTQTPSHQVTQMGQEVILRCVPISNHLYFYWYRQILGQKVEFLVSFYNNEISEKSEIFDDQFSVERPDGSNFTLKIRSTKLEDSAMYFCASKTGHQTGELFFGEGSRLTVL.

The CDR3 region has the DNA TGTGCCAGCAGCTTAGCCCTGGGACAGAAGAACACTGAAGCTTTCTTT. Its protein is CASSLALGQKNTEAFF. The chain couples TRBV11-2 to TRBJ1-1; TRBD1 aligns across 7 bases. V lost 1 base to trimming and J lost 1 base; unmatched junction nucleotides: 6. The CDR3 sequence is 16 residues long. CDR1 and CDR2 (germline): SGHAT, FQNNGV.

This clonotype was observed a few times. Here the CDR3 reads CASSVASGGAGDIQYF. DNA for the CDR3: TGTGCCAGCAGCGTGGCTAGCGGGGGGGCTGGGGACATTCAGTACTTC. V is TRBV9 and J is TRBJ2-4; TRBD2 matches 12 bases. CDR1 is SGDLS and CDR2 is YYNGEE in the germline V gene. With 2 bases clipped from V and 8 bases from J, the junction kept 8 bases outside the gene matches. The CDR3 is made up of 16 amino acids.

This clonotype was detected a few times. This chain links TRBV6-7 with TRBJ1-5, with D unclear. TRBV6-7 carries the ORF label, with uncertain function. The CDR3 contains 15 residues. The ends were cut back, 6 bases at V and 0 bases at J, with 12 bases in the middle. The CDR3 here is CASRQDTDSNQPQHF. The CDR3 DNA sequence: TGTGCCAGCAGGCAAGACACTGATAGCAATCAGCCCCAGCATTTT.

The genes are TRBV7-3 and TRBJ1-6, with D tentatively TRBD1 (5 bases). Germline lookup yields CDR1 SGHTA and CDR2 FQGTGA. V shed 2 bases and J shed 6 bases, with 11 bases lying between them. This CDR3 contains 15 residues. The CDR3 region has the DNA TGTGCCAGCAGCTTAGCCCCGGGGGGTAATTCACCCCTCCACTTT. Amino acids: CASSLAPGGNSPLHF. The full variable domain, in which reference TRBV7-3 and TRBJ1-6 provide the parts outside the CDR3, is GAGVSQTPSNKVTEKGKYVELRCDPISGHTALYWYRQSLGQGPEFLIYFQGTGAADDSGLPNDRFFAVRPEGSVSTLKIQRTERGDSAVYLCASSLAPGGNSPLHFGNGTRLTVT.

J is TRBJ2-3 and V is TRBV15; a possible D gene is TRBD2 (7 bases). This CDR3 is 20 amino acids long. The germline V gene encodes CDR1 LNHNV and CDR2 YYDKDF (reference sequence). The V end lost 5 bases, the J end lost 0 bases, and 27 bases lay between the germline ends. CDR3 sequence reads: CATSGGGIWRERRSTDTQYF. The CDR3 nucleotides are TGTGCCACCAGCGGAGGGGGGATCTGGCGGGAGAGGCGGAGCACAGATACGCAGTATTTT.

This clonotype has a count of ten or more. This chain connects TRBV3-1 to TRBJ2-3; D uncertain. Trimming stripped 4 bases from V and 6 bases from J, with 8 bases between. Germline assignment: CDR1 LGHDT and CDR2 YNNKEL (reference sequence). There are 12 residues in the CDR3. CDR3 coding DNA: TGTGCCAGCAGCCTACGGGCGGATACGCAGTATTTT. Its translation: CASSLRADTQYF.